This TCR beta chain was sequenced during a study of shared clonotypes between healthy human individuals. Whole-study findings and limits: Few donors restricted represented genetic and exposure-history diversity. Sampling covered nothing but blood. Tissue TCR repertoires likely differ from those found in blood. Generally, naive subsets came out with larger estimated richness than memory subsets.

As to this clone: Its antigen is still unknown.

Using immunoSEQ multiplex PCR, the repertoire was profiled, and TCRdb retains in-frame clones only, with some absent. Here the sample spans 2 million to 2.5 million clones, 90% to 95% being singletons. As defined, naive CD8 cells were CD45RO-negative and positively selected for CCR7, with terminally differentiated effector memory CD45RA+ cells excluded. Everyone who donated was a Caucasian adult who lived in Nashville, Tennessee. Germline V gene lookup returns CDR1 MNHNS and CDR2 SASEGT. The length of the CDR3 is 15 residues. V was trimmed by 1 base and J by 2 bases, leaving 8 bases between them. The sample comprised naive CD8+ T cells from PBMCs. The TCR originated in a man younger than 35 in good health. Some clones in this sample may be carry-over from other donors' samples. This chain uses TRBV6-1 with TRBJ1-4; D may be TRBD1 (6 bases). The CDR3 DNA sequence: TGTGCCAGCAGTGAAGGGACAGCTACTAATGAAAAACTGTTTTTT. Its translation is CASSEGTATNEKLFF.